This T cell receptor beta chain emerged from a study of blood T cell repertoires in COVID-19. At the level of the study: Collection of acute and convalescent COVID-19 samples took place in the United States, Italy and Spain.

Authors' analysis steps: Nucleated cell number was recorded as an estimate derived from reference gene primer amplification. Produced via immunoSEQ multiplex PCR; TCRdb's table is partial and in-frame only. V, J and clone size are taken as reported in that table, and D and trimming were inferred from the DNA itself. Of 350,000 or so clones in the sample, under 95% are singletons; the top ten hold around 20%. Recruitment covered under 25 US areas and drew participants whose ages spanned about 18 to 90 years. Donors of Cohort 3 who recovered were those that had two negative PCRs, clearance, or symptom resolution. After removal of 8 bases from V and 4 bases from J, the junction contained 7 bases not matched to a gene. In germline, CDR1 is MDHEN, CDR2 SYDVKM. The length of the CDR3 is 13 residues.

This clonotype was sampled from a woman under 40 who had recovered from COVID-19. The chain recombines TRBV28 with TRBJ1-2, with 7 nucleotides matching TRBD1. The sequencing sample was made of PBMCs or T cells enriched from blood (not recorded which). The CDR3 region is CASRRQGGYGYTF. For the CDR3, the DNA is TGTGCCAGCCGGAGACAGGGTGGCTATGGCTACACCTTC.